These T cell receptor beta chains were read from a single sample in a study of control samples from healthy donors and cancer patients. Here immunoSEQ multiplex PCR was the method, and the copy in TCRdb shows in-frame clones only, minus some. The sample lists approximately 94,000 clones; just over 90% were seen once. The sample comprised blood. The receptor source for this set is a woman in her thirties in good health. Each CDR3 is given with its conserved first and last residue. D genes are given only for firm matches. Clone size is shown for a subset of rows, as once, few, many or a class of expanded clone.

abundance | j_gene | d_gene | v_gene | CDR3nt | CDR3aa
- | TRBJ2-3 | - | TRBV30 | TGTGCCTGGAGTTCGGGGCGGAGCACAGATACGCAGTATTTT | CAWSSGRSTDTQYF
- | TRBJ1-2 | TRBD1 | TRBV7-9 | TGTGCCAGCAGCCGCGGACAGGGGCATGGCTACACCTTC | CASSRGQGHGYTF
- | TRBJ2-1 | - | TRBV6-4 | TGTGCCAGCAGTGACGGACACGGTGAGCAGTTCTTC | CASSDGHGEQFF
- | TRBJ2-1 | TRBD2 | TRBV3-1/TRBV3-2 | TGTGCCAGCAGTTGGCTAGCGGGGCACGTTACAATGAGGCAGTTCTTC | CASSWLAGHVTMRQFF
- | TRBJ1-1 | - | TRBV3-1/TRBV3-2 | TGTGCCAGCAGCCCCCCACGAGGCAACACTGAAGCTTTCTTT | CASSPPRGNTEAFF
once | TRBJ1-2 | - | TRBV5-1 | TGCGCCAGCAGCTTGGGCATCGGGGGCTATGGCTACACCTTC | CASSLGIGGYGYTF
once | TRBJ2-5 | - | TRBV18 | TGTGCCAGCTCACCTGCGGAGACCCAGTACTTC | CASSPAETQYF
- | TRBJ1-1 | - | TRBV6-6 | TGTGCCAGCAGTAAGGGTCAGGTTGAAGCTTTCTTT | CASSKGQVEAFF
- | TRBJ2-2 | TRBD1 | TRBV28 | TGTGCCAGCACCACGACAGGGAGCAACACCGGGGAGCTGTTTTTT | CASTTTGSNTGELFF
once | TRBJ1-5 | TRBD1 | TRBV19 | TGTGCCAGTAGTAGCGCAGGGGGTAGCAATCAGCCCCAGCATTTT | CASSSAGGSNQPQHF
- | TRBJ1-6 | TRBD1 | TRBV6-5 | TGTGCCAGCAGTTACTCGTTCGGGACAGGGCTTTCACCCCTCCACTTT | CASSYSFGTGLSPLHF
- | TRBJ1-2 | TRBD1 | TRBV29-1 | TGCAGCGTTCCGGCCCGTGGGACAGGGACCCTCTCTGGCTACACCTTC | CSVPARGTGTLSGYTF
- | TRBJ1-3 | - | TRBV19 | TGTGCCAGTAGACCTATTACAGGTCTTGCTGGAAACACCATATATTTT | CASRPITGLAGNTIYF
- | TRBJ1-1 | TRBD1 | TRBV19 | TGTGCCAGTAGGATTGGCAGGGACAGTGCTGAAGCTTTCTTT | CASRIGRDSAEAFF
- | TRBJ2-6 | - | TRBV5-1 | TGCGCCAGCAGCGGCAGGGCCGTGAGCGGGGCCAACGTCCTGACTTTC | CASSGRAVSGANVLTF